What follows are 13 T cell receptor beta chains derived from one specimen sequenced in a study of blood T cell repertoires in COVID-19. Some clones are missing from TCRdb's copy, which holds only in-frame ones; the method was immunoSEQ multiplex PCR. This table holds 300,000 to 400,000 clones, 85% to 95% found once. Sequenced input: PBMCs or T cells enriched from blood (not recorded which). Receptor source: a woman in her twenties or thirties who had been exposed to COVID-19.

This clone came up a few times. This chain connects TRBV2 to TRBJ2-7, with no clear D. Germline CDR1 reads SNHLY; CDR2 reads FYNNEI. The CDR3 covers 12 residues. The V gene lost 5 bases and the J gene lost 4 bases, with 9 bases spanning the gap. CDR3 sequence: CASSFTGYEQYF. CDR3 in DNA: TGTGCCAGCAGTTTCACGGGTTACGAGCAGTACTTC.

The V call is TRBV28, the J call TRBJ1-6; possibly TRBD1 for D (6 bases). The CDR3 is 16 amino acids. Trimming left V 5 bases short and J 4 bases short, with 15 bases between. Germline V CDR1 and CDR2: MDHEN, SYDVKM. For the CDR3, the DNA is TGTGCCAGCAGTCTCCCCCAAACAGGGTATAATTCACCCCTCCACTTT. Residues: CASSLPQTGYNSPLHF.

This sequence joins TRBV7-3 and TRBJ2-3; 9 positions match TRBD2. The CDR3 is 13 amino acids. V lost 5 bases, J lost 6 bases, and 3 bases stayed unmatched. Germline-derived CDR1 and CDR2 are SGHTA and FQGTGA. CDR3 nucleotide sequence: TGTGCCAGCAGCCGAGGGACTAGCGATACGCAGTATTTT. Its protein product is CASSRGTSDTQYF.

The chain carries TRBV2 and TRBJ2-5; 10 bases match TRBD2. V was pared by 4 bases and J by 4 bases, with 3 bases of the junction left unmatched. This CDR3 has 14 residues. Germline lookup yields CDR1 SNHLY and CDR2 FYNNEI. CDR3 loop: CASSGLAGIETQYF. DNA for the CDR3: TGTGCCAGCAGTGGACTAGCGGGTATAGAGACCCAGTACTTC. The entire variable domain, with the rest obtained from reference TRBV2 and TRBJ2-5, is as follows: EPEVTQTPSHQVTQMGQEVILRCVPISNHLYFYWYRQILGQKVEFLVSFYNNEISEKSEIFDDQFSVERPDGSNFTLKIRSTKLEDSAMYFCASSGLAGIETQYFGPGTRLLVL.

The J gene is TRBJ1-3, the V gene TRBV6-1; 7 nucleotides align to TRBD1. Germline values: CDR1 MNHNS, CDR2 SASEGT. V was clipped by 2 bases and J by 0 bases; unmatched bases: 4. The CDR3 consists of 16 residues. CDR3 sequence (DNA): TGTGCCAGCAGTGAATACAGGGGAAACTCTGGAAACACCATATATTTT. Translation gives CASSEYRGNSGNTIYF.

This clone appeared a single time. V usage is TRBV5-7 and J usage is TRBJ1-5; 10 positions agree with TRBD1. TRBV5-7 is identified as an open reading frame with a role that is uncertain. The CDR3 loop spans 17 amino acids. V gave up 0 bases and J gave up 7 bases; unmatched junction bases: 10. CDR3 nucleotides: TGTGCCAGCAGCTTGGTCGGGGGACAGGGGACAGGGCAGCCCCAGCATTTT. It specifies CASSLVGGQGTGQPQHF.

CDR3 protein: CASSEGPLTGNHGYTF. CDR3 coding DNA: TGTGCCAGTAGTGAGGGGCCTCTGACAGGGAATCATGGCTACACCTTC. The rearrangement links TRBV19 to TRBJ1-2, with 7 bases fitting TRBD1. This CDR3 has 16 residues. Per the germline V gene, CDR1 is LNHDA and CDR2 is SQIVND (reference sequence). V was clipped by 5 bases and J by 6 bases; unmatched bases: 15.

The chain has TRBV7-2 and TRBJ2-3, with D possibly being TRBD2 (6 bases). This CDR3 spans 15 amino acids. Germline V gene sequence: CDR1 SGHTA, CDR2 FQGNSA. Trimming removed 0 bases at V and 6 bases at J, with 13 bases between. CDR3 nucleotide sequence: TGTGCCAGCAGCTTAGCGGCGGGGCTTGGGGATACGCAGTATTTT. Protein sequence: CASSLAAGLGDTQYF.

The chain couples TRBV27 to TRBJ1-1, with a tentative D call TRBD1 (5 bases). The V and J ends lost 0 bases and 3 bases respectively, with 17 bases between them. Germline assignment: CDR1 MNHEY and CDR2 SMNVEV (reference sequence). This CDR3 region has 17 residues. The CDR3 sequence is CASSLSAQGWGYTEAFF. In nucleotides, the CDR3 is TGTGCCAGCAGTTTATCGGCCCAGGGATGGGGATACACTGAAGCTTTCTTT.

The V gene is TRBV5-1, the J gene TRBJ1-1, with a tentative D call TRBD1 (5 bases). Germline CDR1 is SGHRS and CDR2 is YFSETQ. The length of the CDR3 is 13 residues. V lost 0 bases, J lost 7 bases, and 10 bases lay in between. The CDR3 sequence is CASSLVRGIEAFF. CDR3 nucleotide sequence: TGCGCCAGCAGCTTGGTTCGGGGGATTGAAGCTTTCTTT. The whole variable domain, remainder taken from reference TRBV5-1 and TRBJ1-1, is KAGVTQTPRYLIKTRGQQVTLSCSPISGHRSVSWYQQTPGQGLQFLFEYFSETQRNKGNFPGRFSGRQFSNSRSEMNVSTLELGDSALYLCASSLVRGIEAFFGQGTRLTVV.

CDR3 region: CASSTGQGAYEQYF. The CDR3 DNA follows: TGCGCCAGCAGCACAGGACAGGGAGCCTACGAGCAGTACTTC. This rearrangement joins TRBV5-1 to TRBJ2-7; 8 bases agree with TRBD1. The CDR3 contains 14 residues. V lost 4 bases to trimming and J lost 2 bases; unmatched junction nucleotides: 5. Germline values: CDR1 SGHRS, CDR2 YFSETQ.

The V gene is TRBV15, the J gene TRBJ1-3, with D tentatively TRBD1 (5 bases). The CDR3 consists of 15 residues. Germline V gene data show CDR1 as LNHNV and CDR2 as YYDKDF (reference sequence). V dropped 0 bases and J dropped 4 bases, with 10 bases sitting between them. The chain's CDR3 is CATSRDPGSGNTIYF. The CDR3 region has the DNA TGTGCCACCAGCAGAGATCCAGGGTCCGGAAACACCATATATTTT.

This clone appeared a single time. The rearrangement uses TRBV5-1 and TRBJ2-7; the D gene is possibly TRBD2 (5 bases). The V end lost 6 bases, the J end lost 6 bases, and 19 bases lay between the germline ends. This CDR3 has 14 amino acids. The V gene's germline CDR1 is SGHRS and CDR2 YFSETQ. The CDR3 sequence: CASTHLDSGFEQYF. CDR3 sequence (DNA): TGCGCCAGCACTCATCTTGACTCGGGGTTCGAGCAGTACTTC. The whole variable domain, filled in from reference TRBV5-1 and TRBJ2-7, reads KAGVTQTPRYLIKTRGQQVTLSCSPISGHRSVSWYQQTPGQGLQFLFEYFSETQRNKGNFPGRFSGRQFSNSRSEMNVSTLELGDSALYLCASTHLDSGFEQYFGPGTRLTVT.